One sample yielded the 10 T cell receptor beta chains listed below, sequenced in a study of CD8 T cells in ankylosing spondylitis. TCRdb independently ran MiXCR on the 5' RACE reads; one entry per CDR3 protein. The sample has just over 350,000 distinct CDR3 sequences; 20% to 25% are singletons. Material: blood, either unsorted or a sorted T cell fraction (not recorded which). The origin of the receptors is a male donor with ankylosing spondylitis or in good health (not recorded which).

V is TRBV6-5 and J is TRBJ2-3; D gene uncertain. CDR3 length equals 14 residues. V lost 0 bases, J lost 10 bases, and 14 bases lay in between. CDR1 MNHEY and CDR2 SVGAGI come from the germline V gene. The DNA for the CDR3 is TGTGCCAGCAGTTACTCAAATCTCCGTGGTGCGCAGTATTTT. Its protein is CASSYSNLRGAQYF.

This clonotype occurred a few times. The chain carries TRBV7-3 and TRBJ1-1; possible D gene TRBD1, 6 bases. The V end was cut by 0 bases, the J end by 1 base, with 9 bases between. The CDR3 extends over 15 amino acids. CDR1 and CDR2 (germline): SGHTA, FQGTGA. CDR3 bases: TGTGCCAGCAGCTTAACAACAGGGTCGAACACTGAAGCTTTCTTT. It is translated as CASSLTTGSNTEAFF.

The chain recombines TRBV6-5 with TRBJ2-1; 9 bases are a match to TRBD1. The junction had 3 bases not matched to a gene; V was cut back by 2 bases and J by 7 bases. The CDR3 covers 14 residues. Germline V gives CDR1 MNHEY, CDR2 SVGAGI. The CDR3 sequence: CASSYGTGWNEQFF. As DNA, the CDR3 is TGTGCCAGCAGTTACGGGACAGGGTGGAATGAGCAGTTCTTC.

The CDR3, as DNA: TGCGCCACCCGAGACCCGACGACGAACACCGGGGAGCTGTTTTTT. It codes for CATRDPTTNTGELFF. The chain links TRBV5-1 to TRBJ2-2; D gene ambiguous. The length of the CDR3 is 15 residues. Germline CDR1 reads SGHRS; CDR2 reads YFSETQ. V gave up 9 bases and J gave up 0 bases, with 15 bases separating them. The whole variable domain, remainder taken from reference TRBV5-1 and TRBJ2-2, is KAGVTQTPRYLIKTRGQQVTLSCSPISGHRSVSWYQQTPGQGLQFLFEYFSETQRNKGNFPGRFSGRQFSNSRSEMNVSTLELGDSALYLCATRDPTTNTGELFFGEGSRLTVL.

The chain has TRBV5-6 and TRBJ2-1, with 7 bases matching TRBD1. The CDR3 length is 17 residues. The V gene's germline CDR1 is SGHDT and CDR2 YYEEEE. V shed 4 bases and J 0 bases; nucleotides not matched to a gene: 10. The CDR3 spells CASSPRQGFYSYNEQFF. The CDR3 nucleotides are TGTGCCAGCAGCCCCCGACAGGGATTCTACTCCTACAATGAGCAGTTCTTC.

The chain carries TRBV7-9 and TRBJ2-1, with D possibly TRBD1 on 5 matching bases. V was pared by 5 bases and J by 7 bases, with 12 bases between. The CDR3 covers 13 residues. Germline V gene lookup returns CDR1 SEHNR and CDR2 FQNEAQ (reference sequence). CDR3 in amino acids: CASSTSGINEQFF. The CDR3 DNA is TGTGCCAGCAGCACCTCAGGGATTAATGAGCAGTTCTTC.

The rearrangement joins TRBV29-1 to TRBJ2-5; 7 positions match TRBD1. With V trimmed by 7 bases and J by 2 bases, 13 bases remained unmatched. CDR3 size: 15 residues. Germline loops: CDR1 SQVTM, CDR2 ANQGSEA. Written as DNA, the CDR3 is TGCAGCGCTGACAGGGAAGGGGGCCTTCAAGAGACCCAGTACTTC. Encoded protein: CSADREGGLQETQYF.

This clonotype was picked up a small number of times. V and J are TRBV29-1 and TRBJ2-7; maybe TRBD1 (6 bases). This CDR3 region has 12 residues. Trimming cost V 7 bases and J 3 bases, with 13 bases left between them. CDR1 and CDR2 from the germline V gene are SQVTM and ANQGSEA. The CDR3 bases are TGCAGCGCTAGGACAGCCGGCTACGAGCAGTACTTC. This gives the protein CSARTAGYEQYF.

This clonotype was counted between two and nine times. This chain connects TRBV25-1 to TRBJ2-2; 7 bases match TRBD1. The J segment lost 0 bases and the V segment lost 7 bases, leaving 5 bases of the junction unmatched. Germline V gene data show CDR1 as MGHDK and CDR2 as SYGVNS. The CDR3 sequence is 15 residues long. The CDR3: CASNGQAANTGELFF. DNA of the CDR3: TGTGCCAGCAACGGACAGGCCGCGAACACCGGGGAGCTGTTTTTT.

In its sample, this clonotype was seen a few times. The J gene is TRBJ2-7, the V gene TRBV11-1; 7 nucleotides line up with TRBD1. The J segment lost 3 bases and the V segment lost 0 bases, leaving 5 bases of the junction unmatched. Looked up from germline, CDR1 is SGHAT and CDR2 is FQDESV (reference sequence). CDR3 length: 15 amino acids. CDR3 bases: TGTGCCAGCAGCTTAGCGCCCCGGGACAGCTACGAGCAGTACTTC. Encoded protein: CASSLAPRDSYEQYF.